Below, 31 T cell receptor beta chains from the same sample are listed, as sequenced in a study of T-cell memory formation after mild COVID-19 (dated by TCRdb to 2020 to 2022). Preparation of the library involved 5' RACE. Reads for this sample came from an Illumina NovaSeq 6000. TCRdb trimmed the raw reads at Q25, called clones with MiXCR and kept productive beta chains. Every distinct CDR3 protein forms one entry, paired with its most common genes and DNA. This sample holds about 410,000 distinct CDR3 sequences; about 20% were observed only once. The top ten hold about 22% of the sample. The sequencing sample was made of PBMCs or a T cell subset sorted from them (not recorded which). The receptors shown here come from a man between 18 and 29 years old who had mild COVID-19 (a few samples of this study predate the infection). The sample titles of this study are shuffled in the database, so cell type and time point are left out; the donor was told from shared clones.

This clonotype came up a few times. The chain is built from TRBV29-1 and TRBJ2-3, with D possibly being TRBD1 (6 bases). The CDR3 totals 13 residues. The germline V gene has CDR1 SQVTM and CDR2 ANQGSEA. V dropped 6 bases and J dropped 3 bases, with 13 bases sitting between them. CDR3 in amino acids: CSVRGRTTDTQYF. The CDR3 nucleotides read TGCAGCGTCAGGGGTAGAACGACAGATACGCAGTATTTT.

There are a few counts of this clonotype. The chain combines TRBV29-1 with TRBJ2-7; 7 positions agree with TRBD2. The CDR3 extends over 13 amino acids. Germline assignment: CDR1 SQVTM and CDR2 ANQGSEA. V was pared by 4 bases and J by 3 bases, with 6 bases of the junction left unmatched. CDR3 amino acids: CSVGIGGGYEQYF. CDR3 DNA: TGCAGCGTTGGGATTGGCGGGGGCTACGAGCAGTACTTC.

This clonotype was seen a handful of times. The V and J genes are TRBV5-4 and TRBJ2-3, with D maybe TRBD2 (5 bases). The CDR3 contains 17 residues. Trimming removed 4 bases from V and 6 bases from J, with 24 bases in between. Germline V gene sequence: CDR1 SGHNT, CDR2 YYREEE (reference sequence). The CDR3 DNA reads TGTGCCAGCAGCGGTATGCTCGGAGGACCTGGGGTGGATACGCAGTATTTT. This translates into CASSGMLGGPGVDTQYF.

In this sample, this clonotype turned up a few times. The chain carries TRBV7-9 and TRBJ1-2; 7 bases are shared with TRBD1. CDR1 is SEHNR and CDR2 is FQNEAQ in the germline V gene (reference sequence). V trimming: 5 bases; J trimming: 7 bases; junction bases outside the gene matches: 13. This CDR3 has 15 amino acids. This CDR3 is CASSETGTAFSGYTF. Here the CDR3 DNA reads TGTGCCAGCAGCGAAACCGGGACAGCGTTCTCTGGCTACACCTTC.

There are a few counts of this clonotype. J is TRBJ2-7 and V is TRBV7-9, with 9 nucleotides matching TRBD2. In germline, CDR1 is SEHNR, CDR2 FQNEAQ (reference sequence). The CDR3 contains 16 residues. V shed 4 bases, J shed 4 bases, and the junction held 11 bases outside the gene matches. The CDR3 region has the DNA TGTGCCAGCAGCTCGCTCTTGGCGGGGGGGCCTTACGAGCAGTACTTC. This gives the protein CASSSLLAGGPYEQYF.

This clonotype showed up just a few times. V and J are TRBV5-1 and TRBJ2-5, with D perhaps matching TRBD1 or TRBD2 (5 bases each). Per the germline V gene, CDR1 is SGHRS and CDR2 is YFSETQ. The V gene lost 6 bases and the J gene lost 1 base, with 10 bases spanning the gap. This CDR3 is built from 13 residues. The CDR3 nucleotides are TGCGCCAGCAACGAGGGGTTCCAAGAGACCCAGTACTTC. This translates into CASNEGFQETQYF.

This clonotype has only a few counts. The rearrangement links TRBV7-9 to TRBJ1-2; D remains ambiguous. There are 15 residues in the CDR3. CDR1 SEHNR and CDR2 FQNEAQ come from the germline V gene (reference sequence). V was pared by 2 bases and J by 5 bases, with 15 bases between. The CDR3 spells CASSLSEGIRYGYTF. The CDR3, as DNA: TGTGCCAGCAGCTTATCCGAGGGAATCCGGTATGGCTACACCTTC.

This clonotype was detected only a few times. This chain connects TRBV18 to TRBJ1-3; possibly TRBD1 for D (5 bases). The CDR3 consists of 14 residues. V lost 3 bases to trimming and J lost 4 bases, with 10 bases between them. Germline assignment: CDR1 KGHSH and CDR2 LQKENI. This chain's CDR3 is CASSPSRVGNTIYF. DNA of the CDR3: TGTGCCAGCTCACCGAGCAGGGTCGGAAACACCATATATTTT.

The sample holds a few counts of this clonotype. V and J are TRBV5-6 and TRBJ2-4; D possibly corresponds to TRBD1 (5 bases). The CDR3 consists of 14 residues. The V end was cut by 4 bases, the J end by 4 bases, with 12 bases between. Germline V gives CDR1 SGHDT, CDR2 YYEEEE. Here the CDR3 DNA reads TGTGCCAGCAGCCTGGACACTTCTAAAAACATTCAGTACTTC. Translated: CASSLDTSKNIQYF.

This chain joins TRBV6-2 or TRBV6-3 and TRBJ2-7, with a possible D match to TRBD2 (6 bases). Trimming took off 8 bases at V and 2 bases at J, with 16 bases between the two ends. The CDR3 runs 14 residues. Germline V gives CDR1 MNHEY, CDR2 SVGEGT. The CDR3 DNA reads TGTGCCAGCTTGCTCCGGGGGAAAACCTACGAGCAGTACTTC. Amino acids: CASLLRGKTYEQYF.

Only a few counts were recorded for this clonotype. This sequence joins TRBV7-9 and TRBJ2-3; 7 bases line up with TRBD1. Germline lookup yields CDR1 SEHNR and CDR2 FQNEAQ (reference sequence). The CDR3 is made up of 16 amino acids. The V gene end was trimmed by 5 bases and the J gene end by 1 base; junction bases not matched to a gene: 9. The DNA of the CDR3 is TGTGCCAGCAGCCCCCTCCCAGACAGGGGCACAGATACGCAGTATTTT. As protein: CASSPLPDRGTDTQYF.

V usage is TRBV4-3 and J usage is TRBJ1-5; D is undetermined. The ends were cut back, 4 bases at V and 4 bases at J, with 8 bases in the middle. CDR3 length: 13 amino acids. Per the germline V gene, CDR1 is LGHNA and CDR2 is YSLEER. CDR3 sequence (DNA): TGCGCCAGCAGCCTCCTCGAGAATCAGCCCCAGCATTTT. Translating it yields CASSLLENQPQHF.

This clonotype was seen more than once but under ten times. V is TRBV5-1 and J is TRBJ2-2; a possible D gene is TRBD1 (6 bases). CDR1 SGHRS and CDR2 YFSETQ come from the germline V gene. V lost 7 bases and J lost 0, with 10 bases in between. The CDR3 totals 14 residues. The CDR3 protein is CASGQSSNTGELFF. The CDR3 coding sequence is TGCGCCAGCGGACAGTCATCGAACACCGGGGAGCTGTTTTTT.

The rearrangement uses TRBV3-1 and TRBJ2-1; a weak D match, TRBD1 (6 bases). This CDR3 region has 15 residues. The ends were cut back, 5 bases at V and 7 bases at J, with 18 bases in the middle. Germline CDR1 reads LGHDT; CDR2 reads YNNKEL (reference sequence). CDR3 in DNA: TGTGCCAGCAGCAGCCGCCCAGGGGCTATGAATGAGCAGTTCTTC. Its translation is CASSSRPGAMNEQFF.

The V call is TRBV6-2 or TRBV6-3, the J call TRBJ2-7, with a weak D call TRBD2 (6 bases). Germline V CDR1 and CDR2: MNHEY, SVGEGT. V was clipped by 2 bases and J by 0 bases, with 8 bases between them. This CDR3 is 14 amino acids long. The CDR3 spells CASSYAGYSYEQYV. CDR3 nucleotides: TGTGCCAGCAGTTACGCGGGGTACTCCTACGAGCAGTACGTC.

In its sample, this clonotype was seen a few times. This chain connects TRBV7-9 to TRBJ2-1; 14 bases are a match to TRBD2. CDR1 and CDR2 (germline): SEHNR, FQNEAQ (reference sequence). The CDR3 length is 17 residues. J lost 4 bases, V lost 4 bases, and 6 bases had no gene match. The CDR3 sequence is CASSSLTSGGAYNEQFF. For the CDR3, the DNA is TGTGCCAGCAGCTCGCTGACTAGCGGGGGGGCGTACAATGAGCAGTTCTTC. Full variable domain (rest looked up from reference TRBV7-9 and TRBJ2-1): DTGVSQNPRHKITKRGQNVTFRCDPISEHNRLYWYRQTLGQGPEFLTYFQNEAQLEKSRLLSDRFSAERPKGSFSTLEIQRTEQGDSAMYLCASSSLTSGGAYNEQFFGPGTRLTVL.

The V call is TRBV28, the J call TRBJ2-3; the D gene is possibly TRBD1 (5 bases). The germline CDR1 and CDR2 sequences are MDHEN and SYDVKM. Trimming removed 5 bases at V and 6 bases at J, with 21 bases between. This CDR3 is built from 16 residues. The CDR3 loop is CASSPWASQGYDTQYF. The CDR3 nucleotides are TGTGCCAGCAGTCCCTGGGCGAGCCAGGGTTATGATACGCAGTATTTT. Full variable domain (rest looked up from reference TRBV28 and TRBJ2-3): DVKVTQSSRYLVKRTGEKVFLECVQDMDHENMFWYRQDPGLGLRLIYFSYDVKMKEKGDIPEGYSVSREKKERFSLILESASTNQTSMYLCASSPWASQGYDTQYFGPGTRLTVL.

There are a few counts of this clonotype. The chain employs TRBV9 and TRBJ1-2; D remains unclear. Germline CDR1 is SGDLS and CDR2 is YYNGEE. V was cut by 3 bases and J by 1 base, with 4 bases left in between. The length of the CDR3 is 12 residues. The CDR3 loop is CASSGYNYGYTF. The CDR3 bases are TGTGCCAGCAGCGGCTATAACTATGGCTACACCTTC.

CDR3 DNA sequence: TGTGCCAGCAGCCCGGACAGGGGCCGGACCGGGGAGCTGTTTTTT. Translated, it gives CASSPDRGRTGELFF. The rearrangement links TRBV7-2 to TRBJ2-2; 9 bases line up with TRBD1. Germline CDR1 and CDR2: SGHTA and FQGNSA. V shed 5 bases and J 5 bases; nucleotides not matched to a gene: 6. The CDR3 sequence is 15 residues long.

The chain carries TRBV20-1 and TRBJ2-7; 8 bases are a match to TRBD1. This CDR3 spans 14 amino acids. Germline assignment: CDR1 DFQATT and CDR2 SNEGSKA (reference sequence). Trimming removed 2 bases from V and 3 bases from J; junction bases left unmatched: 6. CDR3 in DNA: TGCAGTGCTAGAACCAATGACAGGGGCTACGAGCAGTACTTC. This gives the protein CSARTNDRGYEQYF.

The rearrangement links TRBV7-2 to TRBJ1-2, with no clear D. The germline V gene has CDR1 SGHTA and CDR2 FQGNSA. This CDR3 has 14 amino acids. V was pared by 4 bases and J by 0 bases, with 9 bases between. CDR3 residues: CASSSRLANYGYTF. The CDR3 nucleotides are TGTGCCAGCAGCTCACGCTTAGCTAACTATGGCTACACCTTC.

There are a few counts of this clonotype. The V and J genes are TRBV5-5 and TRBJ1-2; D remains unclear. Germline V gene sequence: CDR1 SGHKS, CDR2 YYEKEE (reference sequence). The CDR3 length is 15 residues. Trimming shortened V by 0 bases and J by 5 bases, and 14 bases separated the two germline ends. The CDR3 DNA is TGTGCCAGCAGCTTGGCCGGCGGCAGCCCTTATGGCTACACCTTC. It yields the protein CASSLAGGSPYGYTF.

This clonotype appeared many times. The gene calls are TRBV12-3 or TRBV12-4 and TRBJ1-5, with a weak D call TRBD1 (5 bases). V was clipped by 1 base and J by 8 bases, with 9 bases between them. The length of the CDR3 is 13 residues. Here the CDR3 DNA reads TGTGCCAGCAGTTTAGATCGGGGGGAGCCCCAGCATTTT. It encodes CASSLDRGEPQHF.

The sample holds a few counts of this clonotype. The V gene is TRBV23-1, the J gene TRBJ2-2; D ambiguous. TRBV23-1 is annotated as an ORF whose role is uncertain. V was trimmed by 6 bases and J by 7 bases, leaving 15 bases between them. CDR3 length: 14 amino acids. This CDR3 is CASSRSSPGGELFF. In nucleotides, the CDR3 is TGCGCCAGCAGCCGAAGCTCTCCCGGCGGGGAGCTGTTTTTT.

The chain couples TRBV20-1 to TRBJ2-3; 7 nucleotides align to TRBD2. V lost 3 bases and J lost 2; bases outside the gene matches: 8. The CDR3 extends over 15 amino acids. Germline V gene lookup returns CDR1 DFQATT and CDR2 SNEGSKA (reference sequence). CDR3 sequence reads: CSASRSSGDTDTQYF. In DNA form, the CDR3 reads TGCAGTGCTAGTCGCTCTAGCGGTGACACAGATACGCAGTATTTT.

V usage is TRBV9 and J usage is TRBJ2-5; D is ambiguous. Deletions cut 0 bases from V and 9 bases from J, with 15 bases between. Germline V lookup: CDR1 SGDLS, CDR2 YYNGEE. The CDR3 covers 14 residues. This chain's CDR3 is CASSVGAIGRAQYF. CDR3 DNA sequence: TGTGCCAGCAGCGTAGGGGCCATTGGAAGGGCCCAGTACTTC.

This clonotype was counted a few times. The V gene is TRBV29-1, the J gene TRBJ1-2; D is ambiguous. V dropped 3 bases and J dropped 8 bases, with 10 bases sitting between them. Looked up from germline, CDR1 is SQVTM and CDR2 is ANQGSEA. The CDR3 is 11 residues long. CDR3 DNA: TGCAGCGTTGATATAGGGCCCGGCTACACCTTC. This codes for CSVDIGPGYTF.

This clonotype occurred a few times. The CDR3 nucleotides are TGTGCCAGCAGAGATACAGGGGCCAACGTCCTGACTTTC. It translates to CASRDTGANVLTF. This chain joins TRBV12-3 or TRBV12-4 and TRBJ2-6; D is uncertain. This CDR3 is built from 13 residues. V was pared by 6 bases and J by 4 bases, with 7 bases between.

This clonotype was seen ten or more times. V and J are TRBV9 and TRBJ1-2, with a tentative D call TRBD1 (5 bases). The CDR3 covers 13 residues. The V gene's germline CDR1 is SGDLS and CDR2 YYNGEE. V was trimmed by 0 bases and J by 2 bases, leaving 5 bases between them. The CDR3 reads CASSVDRNYGYTF. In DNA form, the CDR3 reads TGTGCCAGCAGCGTAGACAGGAACTATGGCTACACCTTC.

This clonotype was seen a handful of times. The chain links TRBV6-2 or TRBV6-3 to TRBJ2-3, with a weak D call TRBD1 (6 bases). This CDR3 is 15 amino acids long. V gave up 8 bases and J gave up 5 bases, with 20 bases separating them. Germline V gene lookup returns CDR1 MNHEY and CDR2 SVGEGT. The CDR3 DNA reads TGTGCCAGCGTCCCCTTCACAGGGTCTGGAGATACGCAGTATTTT. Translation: CASVPFTGSGDTQYF.

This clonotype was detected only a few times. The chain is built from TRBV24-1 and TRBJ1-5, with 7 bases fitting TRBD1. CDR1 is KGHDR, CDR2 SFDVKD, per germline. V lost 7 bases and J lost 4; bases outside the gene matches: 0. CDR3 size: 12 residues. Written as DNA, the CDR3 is TGTGCCACCAGGGGACAGAATCAGCCCCAGCATTTT. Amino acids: CATRGQNQPQHF.